Reported below is one T cell receptor (beta chain). This sample stems from a study of shared clonotypes between healthy human individuals. About the study: A donor's plate count was three for CD4 naive and three for CD4 memory; CD8 naive had two and CD8 memory one.

V lost 5 bases, J lost 4 bases, and 17 bases lay in between. The CDR3 covers 14 residues. Per the germline V gene, CDR1 is SQVTM and CDR2 is ANQGSEA. CD45RO-negative cells were positively selected for CCR7, leaving out terminally differentiated effector memory CD45RA+ cells. Assay: immunoSEQ multiplex PCR; the TCRdb copy retains only in-frame clones and omits some. The sample includes about 580,000 clones, about 98% of them seen just once. The sequence came from a man between 25 and 39 years old in good health. The gene calls are TRBV29-1 and TRBJ2-5, with a tentative D call TRBD1 (6 bases). The sequenced sample consisted of naive CD8+ T cells sorted from blood. The DNA for the CDR3 is TGCAGCGTTTGTTTTATTGGGGGCCGAGAGACCCAGTACTTC. This gives the protein CSVCFIGGRETQYF. Combining the CDR3 with reference TRBV29-1 and TRBJ2-5 gives the whole variable domain SAVISQKPSRDICQRGTSLTIQCQVDSQVTMMFWYRQQPGQSLTLIATANQGSEATYESGFVIDKFPISRPNLTFSTLTVSNMSPEDSSIYLCSVCFIGGRETQYFGPGTRLLVL.